The present T cell receptor beta chain was sequenced within a study of T cells in localized non-small cell lung cancer. CDR3 length equals 15 residues. With V trimmed by 5 bases and J by 4 bases, 9 bases remained unmatched. Germline V CDR1 and CDR2: LNHDA, SQIVND (reference sequence). TCRdb's copy holds only in-frame clones and misses some; the assay was immunoSEQ multiplex PCR. The sample consists of 70,000 to 85,000 clones, roughly 84% of them appearing once. The chain couples TRBV19 to TRBJ2-7, with 9 nucleotides matching TRBD2. This specimen consisted of peripheral blood, obtained before any cancer treatment. The receptor was derived from a female donor older than 55 with stage I lung adenocarcinoma. CDR3 bases: TGTGCCAGTAGTGCGACTAGCGGACGGATGTACGAGCAGTACTTC. It codes for CASSATSGRMYEQYF.